These 4 T cell receptor beta chains share one sample of origin, sequenced in a study of blood T cell repertoires in COVID-19. The data were produced by immunoSEQ multiplex PCR, yet TCRdb's version contains in-frame clones alone and is incomplete. The sample lists about 100,000 clones, around four fifths occurring once. Sequenced sample: peripheral blood. The receptors were sampled from a woman between 65 and 79 years old with acute or convalescent COVID-19.

This rearrangement joins TRBV27 to TRBJ2-2; TRBD2 agrees at 7 bases. The CDR3 contains 19 residues. CDR1 and CDR2 from the germline V gene are MNHEY and SMNVEV (reference sequence). After removal of 6 bases from V and 2 bases from J, the junction contained 18 bases not matched to a gene. CDR3 sequence: CASSLIGGYTISNTGELFF. CDR3 in DNA: TGTGCCAGCAGCCTTATCGGGGGGTACACAATTAGTAACACCGGGGAGCTGTTTTTT.

This rearrangement joins TRBV30 to TRBJ1-1; 9 bases map to TRBD1. Trimming at V came to 7 bases and at J to 3 bases, leaving 9 bases not matched to a gene. This CDR3 is 14 amino acids long. Germline CDR1 reads GTSNPN; CDR2 reads SVGIG (reference sequence). The CDR3 coding sequence is TGTGCCTCCACCCGGACAGGGGTGGACACTGAAGCTTTCTTT. It codes for CASTRTGVDTEAFF.

This rearrangement joins TRBV7-9 to TRBJ1-4; 8 positions match TRBD1. The length of the CDR3 is 15 residues. J lost 7 bases, V lost 1 base, and 5 bases had no gene match. Germline CDR1 and CDR2: SEHNR and FQNEAQ (reference sequence). The CDR3, as DNA: TGTGCCAGCAGCTTAGAAGACAGGGGATCTGAAAAACTGTTTTTT. Protein product: CASSLEDRGSEKLFF.

This chain links TRBV5-1 with TRBJ2-3, with a tentative D call TRBD2 (5 bases). The ends were cut back, 4 bases at V and 4 bases at J, with 22 bases in the middle. This CDR3 spans 17 amino acids. Germline CDR1 reads SGHRS; CDR2 reads YFSETQ. This CDR3 reads CASSPGSGWFVADTQYF. The CDR3, as DNA: TGCGCCAGCAGCCCGGGGTCAGGTTGGTTCGTCGCAGATACGCAGTATTTT.